This T cell receptor (beta chain) was captured in a study of blood T cell repertoires in COVID-19. Study at large: T cells, B-cell-depleted T cells, or PBMCs supplied cDNA or gDNA.

Original methodology: It was from reference gene primer amplification that nucleated cell counts were estimated. The assay was immunoSEQ multiplex PCR, and TCRdb's table has in-frame clones only and misses some. Clone size and V and J calls were adopted from that table, with D and trimming inferred from the DNA. In the table there are about 150,000 clones, approximately 80% of which are singletons. Sequenced input: peripheral blood. This TCR came from a man in his fifties or sixties with acute or convalescent COVID-19.

The CDR3 DNA is TGTGCCACCAGTCTCGGGGGGGACTACAATGAGCAGTTCTTC. As protein: CATSLGGDYNEQFF. V and J are TRBV24-1 and TRBJ2-1; 8 positions match TRBD2. Germline V lookup: CDR1 KGHDR, CDR2 SFDVKD. J was trimmed by 3 bases and V by 6 bases; bases with no gene match: 3. This CDR3 has 14 amino acids.